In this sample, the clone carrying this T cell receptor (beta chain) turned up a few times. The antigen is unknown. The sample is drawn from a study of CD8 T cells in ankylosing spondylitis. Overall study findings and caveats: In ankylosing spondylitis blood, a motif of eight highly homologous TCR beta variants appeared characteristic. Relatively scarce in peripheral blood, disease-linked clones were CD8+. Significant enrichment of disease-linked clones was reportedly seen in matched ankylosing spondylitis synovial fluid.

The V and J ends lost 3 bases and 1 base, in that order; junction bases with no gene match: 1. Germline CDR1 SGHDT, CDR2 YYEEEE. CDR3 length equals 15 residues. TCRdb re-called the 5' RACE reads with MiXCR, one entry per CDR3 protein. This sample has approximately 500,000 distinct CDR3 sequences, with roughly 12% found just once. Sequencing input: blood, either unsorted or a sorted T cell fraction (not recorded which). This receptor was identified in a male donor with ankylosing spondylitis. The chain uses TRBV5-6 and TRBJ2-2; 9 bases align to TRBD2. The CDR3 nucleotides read TGTGCCAGCAGCTGGCGGGAGGGGAACACCGGGGAGCTGTTTTTT. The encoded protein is CASSWREGNTGELFF.